Following are 32 T cell receptor beta chains from one sample sequenced in a study of regulatory T cells in long-lasting Graves disease. Stated time point: newly diagnosed GD, antithyroid drugs for less than 3 months. Scientists built the TCR library using RNA that was extracted from PBMCs. Assembly of TCR beta libraries relied on iRepertoire HTBI primers together with Arm-PCR of CDR3 regions. MiXCR, run by TCRdb on the multiplex PCR reads, gives a single entry per CDR3 protein. This table holds 400,000 to 500,000 distinct CDR3 sequences, about 16% found once. The same data also contributed to another study, on T cells in Graves' hyperthyroidism and ophthalmopathy.

The starting material was peripheral blood mononuclear cells (PBMCs), obtained at new diagnosis, from a patient treated with antithyroid drugs. The receptors were sampled from a woman under 30 with Graves disease.

This clonotype was seen a few times. The CDR3 DNA is TGTGCCACCAGCAGAGACAGGGGAAGAGGTGTAGGACCTTCCGGGGAGCTGTTTTTT. Translated, it gives CATSRDRGRGVGPSGELFF. The chain couples TRBV15 to TRBJ2-2; maybe TRBD1 (6 bases). Germline V gives CDR1 LNHNV, CDR2 YYDKDF (reference sequence). Trimming removed 0 bases at V and 6 bases at J, with 23 bases between. This CDR3 comprises 19 residues.

The sample holds many counts of this clonotype. V and J are TRBV2 and TRBJ2-1, with a weak D call TRBD1 (6 bases). Germline loops: CDR1 SNHLY, CDR2 FYNNEI. Trimming cost V 3 bases and J 4 bases, with 10 bases left between them. This CDR3 is built from 14 residues. The CDR3: CASSDQGGYNEQFF. In nucleotides, the CDR3 is TGTGCCAGCAGTGATCAAGGGGGTTACAATGAGCAGTTCTTC.

In its sample, this clonotype was seen once. V is TRBV7-2 and J is TRBJ1-2; D is ambiguous. The germline V and J ends were trimmed by 5 bases and 6 bases, with 13 bases remaining between them. The CDR3 runs 13 residues. Germline loops: CDR1 SGHTA, CDR2 FQGNSA. This CDR3 is CASSQNGEDGYTF. The CDR3, as DNA: TGTGCCAGCAGCCAGAATGGGGAGGATGGCTACACCTTC.

This clonotype was seen ten or more times. V gene TRBV28 combines with J gene TRBJ2-5, with TRBD2 identical over 7 bases. With 5 bases clipped from V and 5 bases from J, the junction kept 5 bases outside the gene matches. Germline V gives CDR1 MDHEN, CDR2 SYDVKM. The length of the CDR3 is 13 residues. In nucleotides, the CDR3 is TGTGCCAGCAGTCGCGGGAGTAGGGAGACCCAGTACTTC. Translated: CASSRGSRETQYF.

Worth noting for this clonotype: Given a far larger clone just one base away, this is likely a sequencing read error. The chain employs TRBV2 and TRBJ2-7; D possibly uses TRBD1 or TRBD2 (5 bases each). Deletions cut 8 bases from V and 1 base from J, with 15 bases between. This CDR3 region has 14 residues. Germline CDR1 SNHLY, CDR2 FYNNEI. CDR3 in amino acids: CASAPGRRSYEQYF. CDR3 coding DNA: TGTGCCAGCGCCCCGGGACGAAGATCCTACGAGCAGTACTTC.

This clonotype came up many times. The CDR3 here is CASSFILTTSGRPVADTQYF. The CDR3 DNA reads TGTGCCAGCAGCTTTATTCTAACGACTAGCGGGAGGCCAGTGGCAGATACGCAGTATTTT. V and J are TRBV7-2 and TRBJ2-3; 13 nucleotides agree with TRBD2. V gave up 3 bases and J gave up 4 bases; unmatched junction bases: 16. The CDR3 loop spans 20 amino acids. Looked up from germline, CDR1 is SGHTA and CDR2 is FQGNSA.

This clonotype appeared many times. The DNA is omitted, as the CDR3 cannot be located on it reliably, and the CDR3 follows TCRdb's listing. The chain combines TRBV28 with TRBJ1-5; TRBD1, the table's D call, lacks a check against the DNA. The germline V gene encodes CDR1 MDHEN and CDR2 SYDVKM. The CDR3 sequence runs 15 residues, both termini included. The CDR3 loop is CASSFRGRGNQPQHF.

The sample holds many counts of this clonotype. The chain uses TRBV20-1 and TRBJ2-1; 16 nucleotides line up with TRBD2. V lost 3 bases and J lost 0; bases outside the gene matches: 5. Germline CDR1 DFQATT, CDR2 SNEGSKA (reference sequence). The CDR3 sequence is 18 residues long. The CDR3 coding sequence is TGCAGTGCTAGGGGGACTAGCGGGAGGGCGGGCTCCTACAATGAGCAGTTCTTC. The encoded protein is CSARGTSGRAGSYNEQFF.

This clonotype was detected many times. CDR3: CASSFGSGDTFEQFF. The CDR3 coding sequence is TGTGCCAGCAGTTTCGGTAGCGGGGACACTTTTGAGCAGTTCTTC. This chain joins TRBV28 and TRBJ2-5; 8 positions match TRBD2. The J call is doubtful: the DNA matches TRBJ2-1 better. Per the germline V gene, CDR1 is MDHEN and CDR2 is SYDVKM. The CDR3 spans 15 residues.

This clonotype showed up many times. The chain's CDR3 is CASSPGRGGTSSYEQYF. DNA for the CDR3: TGTGCCAGCAGCCCCGGCCGCGGCGGGACGAGCTCCTACGAGCAGTACTTC. V gene TRBV7-9 combines with J gene TRBJ2-7; D is perhaps TRBD2 (6 bases). Germline CDR1 is SEHNR and CDR2 is FQNEAQ (reference sequence). The V gene lost 5 bases and the J gene lost 0 bases, with 20 bases spanning the gap. The CDR3 sequence is 17 residues long.

This clonotype was observed many times. At one end the junction does not follow the germline gene, possibly because of a read error. J is TRBJ2-1 and V is TRBV7-7; 14 bases align to TRBD2. The CDR3 consists of 15 residues. CDR1 and CDR2 (germline): SSHAT, FNYEAQ (reference sequence). The CDR3 DNA sequence: TGTGCTAGCAGCCCCGGGACTAGCGGGAGTGATGAGCAGTTCTTC. Its protein product is CASSPGTSGSDEQFF.

The sample holds many counts of this clonotype. This chain connects TRBV3-1 to TRBJ2-1; maybe TRBD1 (6 bases). The CDR3 is 14 residues long. Germline-derived CDR1 and CDR2 are LGHDT and YNNKEL (reference sequence). V gave up 5 bases and J gave up 9 bases, with 17 bases separating them. The CDR3 bases are TGTGCCAGCAGCTCTTTACAGGGTGCAACTGAGCAGTTCTTC. It yields the protein CASSSLQGATEQFF.

The CDR3 sequence: CASSARRGVYEQYF. The CDR3 DNA sequence: TGTGCCAGCAGTGCGCGCAGGGGAGTCTACGAGCAGTACTTC. The chain couples TRBV2 to TRBJ2-7; D might be TRBD1 (6 bases). This CDR3 has 14 amino acids. V was pared by 4 bases and J by 3 bases, with 13 bases between. Germline V CDR1 and CDR2: SNHLY, FYNNEI.

In its sample, this clonotype was seen a few times. The CDR3 DNA reads as TGTGCCTGGGTAGCCCAGGGTTACTATGGCTACACCTTC. Its protein product is CAWVAQGYYGYTF. V is TRBV30 and J is TRBJ1-2; TRBD1 is a possible D gene (5 bases). CDR3 length equals 13 residues. Germline V lookup: CDR1 GTSNPN, CDR2 SVGIG (reference sequence). Trimming shortened V by 5 bases and J by 3 bases, and 13 bases separated the two germline ends.

For the CDR3, the DNA is TGCAGTGCTCGGGGACAAACTGAAAAACTGTTTTTT. Its translation is CSARGQTEKLFF. V gene TRBV20-1 combines with J gene TRBJ1-4; possibly TRBD1 for D (6 bases). From germline, CDR1 is DFQATT and CDR2 SNEGSKA (reference sequence). The CDR3 runs to 12 residues. Trimming removed 5 bases at V and 7 bases at J, with 11 bases between.

This clonotype was found a few times. V is TRBV6-1 and J is TRBJ2-3; D is unresolved. Germline CDR1 reads MNHNS; CDR2 reads SASEGT. Trimming cost V 7 bases and J 0 bases, with 23 bases left between them. The CDR3 is made up of 18 amino acids. CDR3 amino acids: CASTPAGRAGTSTDTQYF. As DNA, the CDR3 is TGTGCCAGCACCCCCGCTGGACGAGCAGGCACTAGCACAGATACGCAGTATTTT.

This clonotype was seen repeatedly, ten times or more. The chain employs TRBV2 and TRBJ1-5, with 9 bases lining up with TRBD1. Germline V gene lookup returns CDR1 SNHLY and CDR2 FYNNEI. The CDR3 is made up of 14 amino acids. V lost 6 bases, J lost 7 bases, and 7 bases stayed unmatched. The CDR3 nucleotides are TGTGCCAGCAGCCCGAACAGGGGGCGACAGCCCCAGCATTTT. Residues: CASSPNRGRQPQHF.

This clonotype was detected many times. The chain carries TRBV28 and TRBJ2-3, with D hard to call. CDR1 is MDHEN and CDR2 is SYDVKM in the germline V gene. V lost 9 bases, J lost 2 bases, and 12 bases lay in between. The CDR3 contains 13 residues. CDR3: CASYHTNTDTQYF. As DNA, the CDR3 is TGTGCCAGTTACCATACAAACACAGATACGCAGTATTTT.

The chain is built from TRBV20-1 and TRBJ2-1; the D is unclear. This CDR3 contains 15 residues. V dropped 0 bases and J dropped 0 bases, with 9 bases sitting between them. Germline CDR1 and CDR2: DFQATT and SNEGSKA (reference sequence). The CDR3 region is CSARDRTNSYNEQFF. The CDR3 nucleotides read TGCAGTGCTAGAGATCGGACCAACTCCTACAATGAGCAGTTCTTC.

At least ten counts were recorded for this clonotype. A junction end diverges from the germline sequence, so it may reflect a read error. This chain uses TRBV7-9 with TRBJ1-2; the D is unclear. The germline gives CDR1 SEHNR, CDR2 FQNEAQ (reference sequence). This CDR3 contains 12 residues. CDR3 sequence reads: CASSLLIGTIPF. CDR3 coding DNA: TGTGCCAGCAGCTTATTGATAGGCACGATACCCTTC.

This clonotype was seen at least ten times. V and J are TRBV5-1 and TRBJ1-4; D gene uncertain. Trimming took off 4 bases at V and 4 bases at J, with 8 bases between the two ends. Germline V gene sequence: CDR1 SGHRS, CDR2 YFSETQ. CDR3 length equals 13 residues. CDR3 protein: CASSIHDNEKLFF. DNA for the CDR3: TGCGCCAGCAGCATCCACGATAATGAAAAACTGTTTTTT.

This clonotype was detected many times. The chain combines TRBV3-1 with TRBJ2-3; D might be TRBD2 (5 bases). The V gene's germline CDR1 is LGHDT and CDR2 YNNKEL (reference sequence). This CDR3 region has 15 residues. V lost 3 bases and J 0 bases, leaving 10 bases between the germline ends. The CDR3: CASSQGGSSTDTQYF. The CDR3 nucleotides read TGTGCCAGCAGCCAGGGCGGGTCTAGCACAGATACGCAGTATTTT.

In this sample, this clonotype turned up many times. The V and J genes are TRBV2 and TRBJ1-2, with D possibly being TRBD1 (6 bases). The germline V and J ends were trimmed by 4 bases and 8 bases, with 20 bases remaining between them. The CDR3 is 15 residues long. Germline V gene data show CDR1 as SNHLY and CDR2 as FYNNEI. This CDR3 is CASSGRAGGLSGYTF. The CDR3 DNA reads as TGTGCCAGCAGTGGCAGAGCGGGGGGGCTTTCGGGCTACACCTTC.

This clonotype was recorded at least ten times. The chain links TRBV5-1 to TRBJ2-1; D possibly uses TRBD1 or TRBD2 (5 bases each). The CDR3 totals 15 residues. Trimming removed 0 bases from V and 9 bases from J, with 16 bases in between. Germline CDR1 reads SGHRS; CDR2 reads YFSETQ. The CDR3 DNA is TGCGCCAGCAGCTTGGTAGCAGGGTCCGCGGGTGAGCAGTTCTTC. It is translated as CASSLVAGSAGEQFF.

This clonotype was observed a handful of times. The chain recombines TRBV11-2 with TRBJ2-7, with TRBD2 identical over 8 bases. This CDR3 spans 15 amino acids. Germline V CDR1 and CDR2: SGHAT, FQNNGV. With 1 base clipped from V and 0 bases from J, the junction kept 2 bases outside the gene matches. Here the CDR3 reads CASSLVAGTSYEQYF. The CDR3 DNA reads as TGTGCCAGCAGCTTAGTAGCGGGAACCTCCTACGAGCAGTACTTC.

This clonotype was found many times. This chain connects TRBV7-9 to TRBJ1-5; the D is unclear. Trimming left V 5 bases short and J 2 bases short, with 19 bases between. The CDR3 totals 17 residues. Germline CDR1 and CDR2: SEHNR and FQNEAQ (reference sequence). The DNA for the CDR3 is TGTGCCAGCAGCGGAGGAGACGGCGCTTACGGCAATCAGCCCCAGCATTTT. Protein product: CASSGGDGAYGNQPQHF.

J is TRBJ2-1 and V is TRBV5-1, with 11 nucleotides matching TRBD2. After removal of 2 bases from V and 9 bases from J, the junction contained 19 bases not matched to a gene. This CDR3 is built from 19 residues. Germline V gene data show CDR1 as SGHRS and CDR2 as YFSETQ. DNA of the CDR3: TGCGCCAGCAGCTTAGGTTGGCCTAGCGGGAGGACAGCCCCTGGTGAGCAGTTCTTC. Its protein product is CASSLGWPSGRTAPGEQFF. The complete variable domain, with remaining parts taken from reference TRBV5-1 and TRBJ2-1, reads KAGVTQTPRYLIKTRGQQVTLSCSPISGHRSVSWYQQTPGQGLQFLFEYFSETQRNKGNFPGRFSGRQFSNSRSEMNVSTLELGDSALYLCASSLGWPSGRTAPGEQFFGPGTRLTVL.

Ten or more counts support this clonotype. J is TRBJ1-2 and V is TRBV12-3 or TRBV12-4; TRBD1 aligns across 8 bases. J was trimmed by 8 bases and V by 6 bases; bases with no gene match: 8. CDR3 length equals 13 residues. CDR3 in amino acids: CASRRTGTQGYTF. CDR3 bases: TGTGCCAGCAGGCGGACAGGGACTCAGGGCTACACCTTC.

V gene TRBV5-5 combines with J gene TRBJ1-1; TRBD1 matches 9 bases. This CDR3 is 16 amino acids long. The trim removed 0 bases at V and 0 bases at J, leaving 3 bases unmatched. CDR1 SGHKS and CDR2 YYEKEE come from the germline V gene (reference sequence). The CDR3: CASSLGTGAVNTEAFF. DNA of the CDR3: TGTGCCAGCAGCTTGGGGACAGGGGCGGTGAACACTGAAGCTTTCTTT. Filled out from reference TRBV5-5 and TRBJ1-1, the complete variable domain reads DAGVTQSPTHLIKTRGQQVTLRCSPISGHKSVSWYQQVLGQGPQFIFQYYEKEERGRGNFPDRFSARQFPNYSSELNVNALLLGDSALYLCASSLGTGAVNTEAFFGQGTRLTVV.

In this sample, this clonotype turned up many times. V usage is TRBV28 and J usage is TRBJ1-5, with TRBD1 identical over 7 bases. V was clipped by 1 base and J by 4 bases; unmatched bases: 4. This CDR3 contains 15 residues. Germline V gene sequence: CDR1 MDHEN, CDR2 SYDVKM. The CDR3 region has the DNA TGTGCCAGCAGTTTATCCGACAGGGATAATCAGCCCCAGCATTTT. Encoded protein: CASSLSDRDNQPQHF.

In this sample, this clonotype turned up a few times. V gene TRBV9 combines with J gene TRBJ1-1; 7 bases map to TRBD1. After removal of 3 bases from V and 0 bases from J, the junction contained 5 bases not matched to a gene. CDR1 is SGDLS, CDR2 YYNGEE, per germline. The CDR3 has 15 residues. The CDR3 protein is CASSARTGMNTEAFF. CDR3 nucleotide sequence: TGTGCCAGCAGCGCCAGGACAGGCATGAACACTGAAGCTTTCTTT.

This clonotype was seen a few times. The chain has TRBV7-6 and TRBJ2-1; no clear D gene. The germline CDR1 and CDR2 sequences are SGHVS and FNYEAQ. The CDR3 covers 13 residues. Trimming stripped 3 bases from V and 6 bases from J, with 9 bases between. The CDR3, as DNA: TGTGCCAGCAGCTTCGAAATGGGCAATGAGCAGTTCTTC. Amino acid sequence: CASSFEMGNEQFF.